A selection of T cell receptor beta chains follows, all from one sample in a study of response to subunit inactivated influenza vaccine. One entry per CDR3 protein results from TCRdb running MiXCR on the RT-PCR reads. The table includes 610,000 or so distinct CDR3 sequences, 12% to 15% detected once. The sequencing used PBMCs from blood, collected 12 days after vaccination. The receptors here all came from a middle-aged man who received an inactivated influenza vaccine. Both conserved end residues are part of each CDR3. Each record gives: clone size, V gene, J gene, D gene, CDR3 protein, CDR3 DNA. A D gene is named only where the DNA matches it firmly. Some rows have no size entry. The others give once, few or many, or a class for an expanded clone.

>.|TRBV20-1|TRBJ2-7|TRBD1
CSARVPGGWEQYF
TGCAGTGCTAGGGTCCCAGGGGGCTGGGAGCAGTACTTC
>.|TRBV15|TRBJ2-1|.
CATSIKQGSEQFF
TGTGCCACCAGCATTAAACAGGGCTCTGAGCAGTTCTTC
>.|TRBV12-3/TRBV12-4|TRBJ1-1|.
CASSLVVGKWAFF
TGTGCCAGCAGTTTAGTAGTAGGGAAGTGGGCTTTCTTT
>few|TRBV18|TRBJ2-3|.
CASSPGARDTQYF
TGTGCCAGCTCACCCGGGGCGAGAGATACGCAGTATTTT
>many|TRBV7-9|TRBJ1-4|.
CASSHRDHTNEKLFF
TGTGCCAGCAGCCACCGGGACCACACTAATGAAAAACTGTTTTTT
>.|TRBV5-4|TRBJ1-2|TRBD1
CASRGQGVYGYTF
TGTGCCAGCAGGGGACAGGGCGTCTATGGCTACACCTTC
>few|TRBV25-1|TRBJ2-2|TRBD1
CASTDRDSPWTGELFF
TGTGCCAGCACCGACCGGGACAGTCCATGGACCGGGGAGCTGTTTTTT
>few|TRBV7-2|TRBJ1-2|TRBD1
CASSSSHRDRGEYGYTF
TGTGCCAGCAGCTCGTCGCACCGGGACAGGGGGGAGTATGGCTACACCTTC
>.|TRBV29-1|TRBJ1-4|.
CSVGQPGRGVEKLFF
TGCAGCGTTGGGCAGCCGGGACGAGGAGTTGAAAAACTGTTTTTT
>few|TRBV29-1|TRBJ2-7|.
CSVVIYEQYF
TGCAGCGTTGTGATCTACGAGCAGTACTTC
>few|TRBV28|TRBJ2-3|.
CASSTTEFTDTQYF
TGTGCCAGCAGTACGACGGAGTTCACAGATACGCAGTATTTT
>few|TRBV12-3/TRBV12-4|TRBJ2-7|.
CASSFYGTGTSYEQYF
TGTGCCAGCAGTTTTTATGGGACGGGGACTTCCTACGAGCAGTACTTC
>few|TRBV6-1|TRBJ1-3|TRBD1
CASIGTGGPGNTIYF
TGTGCCAGCATTGGGACAGGGGGCCCTGGAAACACCATATATTTT
>.|TRBV6-2/TRBV6-3|TRBJ2-7|.
CASTYDLDGRTYEQYF
TGTGCCAGCACTTATGACCTGGACGGCAGAACCTACGAGCAGTACTTC
>.|TRBV7-8|TRBJ2-7|.
CASSLTTGWNYEQYF
TGTGCCAGCAGCTTAACTACAGGGTGGAACTACGAGCAGTACTTC
>few|TRBV20-1|TRBJ2-6|.
CSARGHPRSSGANVLTF
TGCAGTGCTAGGGGACATCCGAGGAGCTCTGGGGCCAACGTCCTGACTTTC
>many|TRBV12-3/TRBV12-4|TRBJ2-7|TRBD1
CASSPAHLTGSHYEQYF
TGTGCCAGCAGTCCCGCTCACCTGACAGGGTCCCACTACGAGCAGTACTTC
>few|TRBV12-3/TRBV12-4|TRBJ2-5|TRBD2
CASSSIAGGPPEAQYF
TGTGCCAGCAGCTCAATAGCGGGGGGGCCCCCAGAGGCCCAGTACTTC
>few|TRBV12-3/TRBV12-4|TRBJ1-1|.
CASGRGAEAFF
TGTGCCAGCGGCCGGGGTGCTGAAGCTTTCTTT
>.|TRBV29-1|TRBJ2-1|TRBD2
CSVVRGTRGKGEQFF
TGCAGCGTTGTGCGTGGGACTAGGGGGAAGGGTGAGCAGTTCTTC
>many|TRBV28|TRBJ2-1|TRBD2
CASSSLFSGGATGEQFF
TGTGCCAGCAGTTCTCTGTTCAGCGGGGGGGCGACGGGTGAGCAGTTCTTC
>few|TRBV20-1|TRBJ2-7|.
CSASTNYYEQYF
TGCAGTGCTAGTACGAATTACTACGAGCAGTACTTC
>.|TRBV10-3|TRBJ2-3|.
CAISDRGQTGTDTQYF
TGTGCCATCAGTGATAGAGGCCAAACGGGCACAGATACGCAGTATTTT
>few|TRBV7-9|TRBJ2-6|.
CASWDRGAFSGANVLTF
TGTGCCAGCTGGGATAGAGGAGCTTTCTCTGGGGCCAACGTCCTGACTTTC
>.|TRBV28|TRBJ2-1|.
CASSPLMGLRTYNEQFF
TGTGCCAGCAGTCCCCTTATGGGGCTTCGAACCTACAATGAGCAGTTCTTC
>.|TRBV20-1|TRBJ2-1|.
CSARRDVNEQFF
TGCAGTGCTAGACGGGACGTCAATGAGCAGTTCTTC
>many|TRBV27|TRBJ2-1|TRBD2
CASSESGTSGTVEQFF
TGTGCCAGCAGTGAATCCGGGACTAGCGGGACAGTTGAGCAGTTCTTC
>.|TRBV4-2|TRBJ1-5|.
CASSQALAVTNQPQHF
TGTGCCAGCAGCCAAGCATTGGCAGTGACCAATCAGCCCCAGCATTTT
>many|TRBV24-1|TRBJ2-1|.
CATSDGALDEQFF
TGTGCCACCAGTGACGGGGCCTTGGATGAGCAGTTCTTC
>.|TRBV4-2|TRBJ2-7|.
CAMGPGLPCWPYF
TGTGCCATGGGCCCCGGGCTCCCCTGCTGGCCATACTTC
>.|TRBV29-1|TRBJ2-3|TRBD2
CSVAGGRGGDTQYF
TGCAGCGTTGCTGGCGGGAGGGGGGGAGATACGCAGTATTTT
>.|TRBV5-1|TRBJ2-3|TRBD2
CASSLGARRGDTQYF
TGCGCCAGCAGCTTGGGGGCCCGGCGGGGGGATACGCAGTATTTT
>few|TRBV5-1|TRBJ1-4|.
CASSDQGRANEKLFF
TGCGCCAGCAGCGACCAGGGGAGGGCTAATGAAAAACTGTTTTTT
>.|TRBV29-1|TRBJ1-4|.
CSVDSGSEKLFF
TGCAGCGTTGATAGCGGTAGTGAAAAACTGTTTTTT
>few|TRBV12-3/TRBV12-4|TRBJ2-5|.
CASRGGGPQETQYF
TGTGCCAGCAGGGGGGGGGGGCCCCAAGAGACCCAGTACTTC
>.|TRBV20-1|TRBJ2-1|.
CSARRSRFGGNEQFF
TGCAGTGCTAGAAGAAGTCGGTTTGGAGGTAATGAGCAGTTCTTC
>.|TRBV5-5|TRBJ2-7|TRBD2
CASSLSPAGFYEQYF
TGTGCCAGCAGCTTGTCACCAGCGGGGTTCTACGAGCAGTACTTC
>few|TRBV7-2|TRBJ2-2|TRBD2
CASSWTSGNVNTGELFF
TGTGCCAGCAGCTGGACTAGCGGGAATGTCAACACCGGGGAGCTGTTTTTT
>many|TRBV6-1|TRBJ2-3|.
CASMGYSTGDTQYF
TGTGCCAGCATGGGATACTCCACGGGAGATACGCAGTATTTT
>few|TRBV10-3|TRBJ1-1|.
CAISDRGNTEAFF
TGTGCCATCAGTGACAGGGGGAACACTGAAGCTTTCTTT
>many|TRBV28|TRBJ1-5|TRBD1
CASRQGQGGQPQHF
TGTGCCAGCAGACAGGGACAGGGCGGTCAGCCCCAGCATTTT
>.|TRBV10-3|TRBJ2-5|.
CAIGPSAGRETQYF
TGTGCCATCGGTCCCAGCGCAGGGCGGGAGACCCAGTACTTC
>.|TRBV4-2|TRBJ2-2|.
CASSQDRRGDTGELFF
TGTGCCAGCAGCCAAGATCGGCGGGGAGACACCGGGGAGCTGTTTTTT
>.|TRBV11-1|TRBJ2-1|.
CASSLASAGSLGTNEQFF
TGTGCCAGCAGCTTAGCGAGCGCGGGTTCACTTGGGACGAATGAGCAGTTCTTC
>.|TRBV5-1|TRBJ2-3|TRBD2
CASSLISGGPSTDTQYF
TGCGCCAGCAGCTTGATTAGCGGGGGACCTAGCACAGATACGCAGTATTTT